Listed here are 7 T cell receptor beta chains from one sample, sequenced in a study of vaccination and CD4 T cells after COVID-19. Specified time point: late sampling 161 to 241 days after vaccination in three convalescent patients. Treatment denoted: approximately 9-day PBMC culture with coronavirus spike peptide pools or control peptides (ViraFEST assay). With the Oncomine TCR Beta short-read assay, DNA from cultured CD4+ T cells was sequenced. TCRdb itself ran the PCR reads through MiXCR, one entry per CDR3 protein. The sample contains 25,000 to 30,000 distinct CDR3 sequences, roughly 38% of which appear only once. Their cognate antigens are unknown. Sequences were derived from CD4+ T cells from blood, cultured in vitro, sampled about 7 months after SARS-CoV-2 vaccination. These receptor sequences come from a human donor who had recovered from COVID-19.

This chain uses TRBV4-2 with TRBJ2-3; the match to TRBD2 covers 8 bases. The germline gives CDR1 LGHNA, CDR2 YNFKEQ. J lost 5 bases, V lost 0 bases, and 7 bases had no gene match. CDR3 length: 16 amino acids. The CDR3 loop reads CASSQDQREFGDTQYF. Written as DNA, the CDR3 is TGTGCCAGCAGCCAAGATCAGCGGGAGTTTGGAGATACGCAGTATTTT.

Regarding this clonotype: One end of the junction does not line up with germline, which may come from a read error. This chain uses TRBV5-1 with TRBJ1-1, with D tentatively TRBD1 (5 bases). CDR1 and CDR2 (germline): SGHRS, YFSETQ. The CDR3 has 12 residues. The CDR3: CARSFGGTEAFF. The CDR3 DNA is TGCGCCAGAAGCTTCGGGGGAACTGAAGCTTTCTTT.

The V gene is TRBV7-8, the J gene TRBJ2-3, with D perhaps TRBD1 (6 bases). Trimming left V 5 bases short and J 6 bases short, with 15 bases between. This CDR3 has 14 amino acids. Germline V gene lookup returns CDR1 SGHVS and CDR2 FQNEAQ. CDR3 coding DNA: TGTGCCAGCAGCCCCTGGGAGAGGGGGGATACGCAGTATTTT. Translating it yields CASSPWERGDTQYF.

The J gene is TRBJ1-1, the V gene TRBV28, with no clear D. CDR1 is MDHEN, CDR2 SYDVKM, per germline. The CDR3 is 15 amino acids. V was pared by 11 bases and J by 0 bases, with 19 bases between. The CDR3 sequence: CAGTELIRMNTEAFF. CDR3 nucleotides: TGTGCCGGCACCGAGTTAATCAGGATGAACACTGAAGCTTTCTTT.

The chain combines TRBV20-1 with TRBJ2-3; TRBD2 matches at 13 bases. The V segment lost 0 bases and the J segment 2 bases; nucleotides outside the gene matches: 11. In germline, CDR1 is DFQATT, CDR2 SNEGSKA (reference sequence). There are 19 residues in the CDR3. The CDR3 loop is CSARDPFWGTSGTTDTQYF. CDR3 coding DNA: TGCAGTGCTAGAGATCCCTTTTGGGGGACTAGCGGGACCACAGATACGCAGTATTTT.

The genes are TRBV7-3 and TRBJ2-1; D is possibly TRBD1 (7 bases). The CDR3 totals 16 residues. Germline values: CDR1 SGHTA, CDR2 FQGTGA. Trimming stripped 1 base from V and 2 bases from J, with 12 bases between. The DNA for the CDR3 is TGTGCCAGCAGCTTAAGACCAGGGGGGACCTACAATGAGCAGTTCTTC. Protein: CASSLRPGGTYNEQFF.

In this sample, this clonotype turned up a few times. The chain couples TRBV20-1 to TRBJ1-2, with D unclear. The V end lost 3 bases, the J end lost 8 bases, and 13 bases lay between the germline ends. Germline V gene sequence: CDR1 DFQATT, CDR2 SNEGSKA (reference sequence). The CDR3 consists of 12 residues. The CDR3 reads CSASGWEEGYTF. The CDR3 nucleotides read TGCAGTGCTAGCGGGTGGGAAGAAGGCTACACCTTC.